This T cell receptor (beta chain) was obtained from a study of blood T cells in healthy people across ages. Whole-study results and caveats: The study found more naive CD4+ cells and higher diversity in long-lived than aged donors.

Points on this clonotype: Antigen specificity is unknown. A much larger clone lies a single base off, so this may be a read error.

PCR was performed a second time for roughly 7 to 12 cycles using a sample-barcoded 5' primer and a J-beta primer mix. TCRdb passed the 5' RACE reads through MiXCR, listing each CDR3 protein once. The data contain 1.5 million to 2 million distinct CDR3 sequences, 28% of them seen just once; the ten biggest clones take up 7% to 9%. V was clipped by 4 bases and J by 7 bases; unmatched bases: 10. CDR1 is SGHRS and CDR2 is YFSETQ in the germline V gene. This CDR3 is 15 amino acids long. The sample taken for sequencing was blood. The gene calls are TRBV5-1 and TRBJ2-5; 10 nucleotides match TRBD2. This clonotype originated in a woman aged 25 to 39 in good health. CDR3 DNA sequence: TGCGCCAGCAGCCCTTCAGCTAGCGGGGGTGGGACCCAGTACTTC. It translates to CASSPSASGGGTQYF.